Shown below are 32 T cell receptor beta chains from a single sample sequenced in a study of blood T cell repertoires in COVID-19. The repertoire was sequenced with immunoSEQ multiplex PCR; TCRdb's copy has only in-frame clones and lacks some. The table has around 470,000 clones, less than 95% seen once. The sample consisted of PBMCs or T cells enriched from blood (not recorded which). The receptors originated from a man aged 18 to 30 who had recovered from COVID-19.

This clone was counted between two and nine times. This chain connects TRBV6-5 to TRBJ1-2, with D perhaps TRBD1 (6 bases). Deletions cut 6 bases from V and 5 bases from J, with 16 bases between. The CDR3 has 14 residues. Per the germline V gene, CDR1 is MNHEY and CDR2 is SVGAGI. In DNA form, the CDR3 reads TGTGCCAGCAGGCCACAGGGAGCTCGATATGGCTACACCTTC. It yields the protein CASRPQGARYGYTF.

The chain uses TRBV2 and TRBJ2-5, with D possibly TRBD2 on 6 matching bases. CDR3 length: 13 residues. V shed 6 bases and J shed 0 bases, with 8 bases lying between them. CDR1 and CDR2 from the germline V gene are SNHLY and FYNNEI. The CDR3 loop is CASSGGHQETQYF. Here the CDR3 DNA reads TGTGCCAGCAGCGGGGGACACCAAGAGACCCAGTACTTC.

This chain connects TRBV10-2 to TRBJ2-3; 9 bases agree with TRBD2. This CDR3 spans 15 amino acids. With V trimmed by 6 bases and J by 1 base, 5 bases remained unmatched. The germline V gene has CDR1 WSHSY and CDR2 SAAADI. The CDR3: CASRPVAGGTDTQYF. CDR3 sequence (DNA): TGCGCCAGCAGGCCGGTAGCGGGGGGCACAGATACGCAGTATTTT.

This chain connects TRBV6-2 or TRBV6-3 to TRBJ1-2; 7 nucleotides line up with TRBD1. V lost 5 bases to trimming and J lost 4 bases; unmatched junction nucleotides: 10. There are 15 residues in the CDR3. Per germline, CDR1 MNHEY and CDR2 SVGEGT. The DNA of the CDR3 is TGTGCCAGCAGTCGGGACAGCCGACCTCTCTATGGCTACACCTTC. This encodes CASSRDSRPLYGYTF.

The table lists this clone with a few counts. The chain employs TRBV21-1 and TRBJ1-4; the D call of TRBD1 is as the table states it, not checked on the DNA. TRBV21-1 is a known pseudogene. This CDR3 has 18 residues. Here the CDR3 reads CASSKEQRTGGAAEKLFF. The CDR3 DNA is TGTGCCAGCAGCAAAGAACAGAGGACAGGGGGCGCAGCTGAAAAACTGTTTTTT.

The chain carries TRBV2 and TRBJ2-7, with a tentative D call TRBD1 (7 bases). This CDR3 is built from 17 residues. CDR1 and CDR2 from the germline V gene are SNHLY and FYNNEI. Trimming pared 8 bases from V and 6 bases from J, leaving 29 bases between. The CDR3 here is CASQAGRQGFLSGEQYF. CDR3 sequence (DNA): TGTGCCAGCCAAGCGGGTAGACAGGGATTTTTGTCAGGCGAGCAGTACTTC.

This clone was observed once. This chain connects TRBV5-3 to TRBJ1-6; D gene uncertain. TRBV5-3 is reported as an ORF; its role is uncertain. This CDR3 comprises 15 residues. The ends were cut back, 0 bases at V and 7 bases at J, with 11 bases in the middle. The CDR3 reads CARSLGAYENSPLHF. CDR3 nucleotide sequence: TGTGCCAGAAGCTTGGGGGCATACGAAAATTCACCCCTCCACTTT.

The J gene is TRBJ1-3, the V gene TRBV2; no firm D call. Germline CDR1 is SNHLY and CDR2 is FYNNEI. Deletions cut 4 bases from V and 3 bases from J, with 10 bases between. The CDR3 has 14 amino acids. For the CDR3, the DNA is TGTGCCAGCAGTGGAGGAGGCAGTGGAAACACCATATATTTT. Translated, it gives CASSGGGSGNTIYF.

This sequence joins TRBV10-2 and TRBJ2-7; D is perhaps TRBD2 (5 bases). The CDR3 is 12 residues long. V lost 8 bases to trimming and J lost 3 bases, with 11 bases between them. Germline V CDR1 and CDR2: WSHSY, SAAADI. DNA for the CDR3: TGCGCCAGCTCGGAGGCTAACTACGAGCAGTACTTC. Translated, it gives CASSEANYEQYF.

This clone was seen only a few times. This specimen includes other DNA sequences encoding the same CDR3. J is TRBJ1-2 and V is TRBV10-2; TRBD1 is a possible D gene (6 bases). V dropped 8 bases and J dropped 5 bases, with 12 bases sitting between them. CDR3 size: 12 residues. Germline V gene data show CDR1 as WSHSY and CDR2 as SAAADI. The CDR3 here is CASRTDSYGYTF. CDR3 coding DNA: TGCGCCAGCCGGACAGATTCTTATGGCTACACCTTC.

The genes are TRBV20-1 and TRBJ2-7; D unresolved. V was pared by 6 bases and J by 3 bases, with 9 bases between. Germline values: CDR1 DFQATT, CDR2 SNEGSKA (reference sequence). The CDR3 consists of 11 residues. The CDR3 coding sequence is TGCAGTGCCCCCTCCGGCTACGAGCAGTACTTC. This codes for CSAPSGYEQYF.

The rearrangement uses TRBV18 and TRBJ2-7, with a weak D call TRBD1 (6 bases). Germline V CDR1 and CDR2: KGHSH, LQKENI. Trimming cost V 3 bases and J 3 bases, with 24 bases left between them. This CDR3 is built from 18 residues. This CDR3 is CASSPWVTGLQANYEQYF. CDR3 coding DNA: TGTGCCAGCTCACCCTGGGTAACAGGGCTGCAGGCTAACTACGAGCAGTACTTC.

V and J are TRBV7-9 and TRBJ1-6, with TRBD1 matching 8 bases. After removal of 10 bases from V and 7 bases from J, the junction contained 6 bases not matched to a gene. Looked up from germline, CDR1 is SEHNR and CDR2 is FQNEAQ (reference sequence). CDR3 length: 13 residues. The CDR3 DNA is TGTGCCATCGCGGGACAGGCGAATTCACCCCTCCACTTT. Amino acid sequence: CAIAGQANSPLHF.

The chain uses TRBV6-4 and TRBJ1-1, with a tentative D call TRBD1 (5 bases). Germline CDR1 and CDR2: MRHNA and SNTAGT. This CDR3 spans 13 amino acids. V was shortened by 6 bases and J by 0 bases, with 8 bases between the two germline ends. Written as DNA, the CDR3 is TGTGCCAGCAGCGCGACAGTGAACACTGAAGCTTTCTTT. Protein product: CASSATVNTEAFF.

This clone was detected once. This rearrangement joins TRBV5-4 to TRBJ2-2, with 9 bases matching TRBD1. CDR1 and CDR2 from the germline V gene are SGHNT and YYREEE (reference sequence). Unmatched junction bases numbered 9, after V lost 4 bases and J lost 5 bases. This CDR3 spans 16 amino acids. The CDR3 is CASSNTGGPGTGELFF. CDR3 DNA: TGTGCCAGCAGCAATACAGGGGGCCCGGGGACCGGGGAGCTGTTTTTT.

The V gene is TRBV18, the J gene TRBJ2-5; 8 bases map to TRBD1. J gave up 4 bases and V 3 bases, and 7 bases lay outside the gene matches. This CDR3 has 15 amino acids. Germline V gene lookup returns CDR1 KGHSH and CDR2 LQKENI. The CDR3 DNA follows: TGTGCCAGCTCACCGAGACAGGGGTACGGAGAGACCCAGTACTTC. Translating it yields CASSPRQGYGETQYF.

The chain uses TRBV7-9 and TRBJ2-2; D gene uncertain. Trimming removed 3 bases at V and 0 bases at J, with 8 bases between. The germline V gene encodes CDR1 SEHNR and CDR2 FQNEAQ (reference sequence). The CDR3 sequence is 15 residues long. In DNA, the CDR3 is TGTGCCAGCAGCTTGGCACAGACGAACACCGGGGAGCTGTTTTTT. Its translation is CASSLAQTNTGELFF.

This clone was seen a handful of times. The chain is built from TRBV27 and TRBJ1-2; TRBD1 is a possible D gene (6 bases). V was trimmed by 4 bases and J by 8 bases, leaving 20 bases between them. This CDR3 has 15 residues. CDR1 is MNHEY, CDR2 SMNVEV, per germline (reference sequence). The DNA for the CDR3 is TGTGCCAGCAGTTCCAACGTCCGGGGGGCGCGAGGCTACACCTTC. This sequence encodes CASSSNVRGARGYTF.

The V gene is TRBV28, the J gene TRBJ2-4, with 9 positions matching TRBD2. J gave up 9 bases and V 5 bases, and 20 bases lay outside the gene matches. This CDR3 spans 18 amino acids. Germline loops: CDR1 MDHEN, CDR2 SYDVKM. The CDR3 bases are TGTGCCAGCAGTAAAACCCTGCGGCGGGAGGGCCTATCGGGCATTCAGTACTTC. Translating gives CASSKTLRREGLSGIQYF.

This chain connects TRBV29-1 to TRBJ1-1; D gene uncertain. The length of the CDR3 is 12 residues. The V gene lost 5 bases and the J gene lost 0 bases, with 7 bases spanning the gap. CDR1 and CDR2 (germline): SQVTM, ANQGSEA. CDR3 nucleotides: TGCAGCGTTCAAGCCTTGAACACTGAAGCTTTCTTT. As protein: CSVQALNTEAFF.

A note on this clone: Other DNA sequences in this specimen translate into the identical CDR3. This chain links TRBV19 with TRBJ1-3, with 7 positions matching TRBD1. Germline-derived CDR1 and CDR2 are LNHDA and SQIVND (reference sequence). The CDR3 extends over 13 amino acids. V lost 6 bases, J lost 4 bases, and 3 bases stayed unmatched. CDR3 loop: CASRTGSGNTIYF. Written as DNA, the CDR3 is TGTGCCAGTAGGACAGGGTCGGGAAACACCATATATTTT.

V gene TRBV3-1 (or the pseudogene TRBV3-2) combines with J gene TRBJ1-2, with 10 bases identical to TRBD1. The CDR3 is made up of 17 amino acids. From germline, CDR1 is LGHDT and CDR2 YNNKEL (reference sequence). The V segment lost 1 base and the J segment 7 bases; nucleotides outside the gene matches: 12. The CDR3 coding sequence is TGTGCCAGCAGCCAAGGGGGCCCTCGGGACAGGGGTCGTGGCTACACCTTC. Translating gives CASSQGGPRDRGRGYTF.

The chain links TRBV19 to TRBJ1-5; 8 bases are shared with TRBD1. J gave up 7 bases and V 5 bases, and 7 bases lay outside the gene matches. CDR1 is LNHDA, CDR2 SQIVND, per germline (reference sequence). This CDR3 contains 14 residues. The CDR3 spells CASSDGQGRQPQHF. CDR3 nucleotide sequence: TGTGCCAGTAGTGACGGACAGGGAAGGCAGCCCCAGCATTTT. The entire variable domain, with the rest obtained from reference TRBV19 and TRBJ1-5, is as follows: DGGITQSPKYLFRKEGQNVTLSCEQNLNHDAMYWYRQDPGQGLRLIYYSQIVNDFQKGDIAEGYSVSREKKESFPLTVTSAQKNPTAFYLCASSDGQGRQPQHFGDGTRLSIL.

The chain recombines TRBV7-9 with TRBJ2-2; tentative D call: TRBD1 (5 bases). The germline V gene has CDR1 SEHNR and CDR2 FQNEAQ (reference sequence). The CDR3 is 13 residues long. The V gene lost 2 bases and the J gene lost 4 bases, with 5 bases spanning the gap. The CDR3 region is CASSLQGTGELFF. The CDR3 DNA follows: TGTGCCAGCAGCTTACAGGGCACCGGGGAGCTGTTTTTT.

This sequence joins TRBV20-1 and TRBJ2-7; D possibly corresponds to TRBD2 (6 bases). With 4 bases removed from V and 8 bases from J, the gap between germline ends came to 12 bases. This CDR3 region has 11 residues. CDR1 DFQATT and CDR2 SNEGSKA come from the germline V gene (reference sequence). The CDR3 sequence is CSATISGQQYF. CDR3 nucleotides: TGCAGTGCTACCATTAGCGGACAGCAGTACTTC.

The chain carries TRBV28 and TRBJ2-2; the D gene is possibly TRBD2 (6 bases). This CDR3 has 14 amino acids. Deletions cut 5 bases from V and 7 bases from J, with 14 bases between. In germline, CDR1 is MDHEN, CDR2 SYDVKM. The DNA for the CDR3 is TGTGCCAGCAGTATCGGGAGAGGCCACGGGGAGCTGTTTTTT. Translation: CASSIGRGHGELFF.

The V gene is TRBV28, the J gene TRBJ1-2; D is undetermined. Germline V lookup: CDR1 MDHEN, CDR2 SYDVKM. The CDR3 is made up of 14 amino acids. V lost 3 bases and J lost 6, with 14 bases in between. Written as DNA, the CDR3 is TGTGCCAGCAGTTTTATGACTCAGCCTCATGGCTACACCTTC. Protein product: CASSFMTQPHGYTF.

The CDR3 region is CASSRFGTGSDTQYF. CDR3 DNA: TGTGCCAGCAGTAGGTTCGGGACAGGGTCAGATACGCAGTATTTT. V gene TRBV2 combines with J gene TRBJ2-3, with 9 bases that match TRBD1. J gave up 4 bases and V 5 bases, and 7 bases lay outside the gene matches. Germline loops: CDR1 SNHLY, CDR2 FYNNEI. CDR3 length: 15 amino acids.

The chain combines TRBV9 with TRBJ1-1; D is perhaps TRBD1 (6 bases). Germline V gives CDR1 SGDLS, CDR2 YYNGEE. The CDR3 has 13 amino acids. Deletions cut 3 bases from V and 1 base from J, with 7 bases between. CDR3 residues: CASSAGENTEAFF. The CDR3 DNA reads TGTGCCAGCAGCGCAGGGGAGAACACTGAAGCTTTCTTT.

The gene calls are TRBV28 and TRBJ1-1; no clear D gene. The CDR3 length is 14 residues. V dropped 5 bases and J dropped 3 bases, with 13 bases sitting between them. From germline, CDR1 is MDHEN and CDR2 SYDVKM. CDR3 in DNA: TGTGCCAGCAGTCTCGGCGGTATAGACACTGAAGCTTTCTTT. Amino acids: CASSLGGIDTEAFF.

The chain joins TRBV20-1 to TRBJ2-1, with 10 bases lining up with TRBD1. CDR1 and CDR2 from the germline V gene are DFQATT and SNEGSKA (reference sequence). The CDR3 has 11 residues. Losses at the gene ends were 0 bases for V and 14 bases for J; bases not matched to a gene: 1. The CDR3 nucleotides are TGCAGTGCTAGAGAAGGACAGGGGGAGTTCTTC. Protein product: CSAREGQGEFF.

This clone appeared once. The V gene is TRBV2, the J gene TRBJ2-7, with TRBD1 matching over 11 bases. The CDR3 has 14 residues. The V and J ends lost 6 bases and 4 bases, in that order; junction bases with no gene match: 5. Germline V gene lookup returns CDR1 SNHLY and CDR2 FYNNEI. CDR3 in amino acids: CASRLGQGVYEQYF. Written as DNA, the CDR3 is TGTGCCAGCAGGCTGGGACAGGGGGTTTACGAGCAGTACTTC.